A single sample gave rise to the 21 T cell receptor beta chains below, sequenced in a study of chemoradiotherapy in HPV16-positive cancers. The data were produced by immunoSEQ multiplex PCR, yet TCRdb's version contains in-frame clones alone and is incomplete. The sample comprises some 13,000 clones, 60% to 80% of which are singletons, and roughly 8.3% rests with the top ten. This specimen was acquired from a patient who underwent chemoradiotherapy. These receptors originate from a human donor with HPV-associated anogenital cancer.

This clone occurred once. This sequence joins TRBV29-1 and TRBJ1-1; D unclear. Germline V gene lookup returns CDR1 SQVTM and CDR2 ANQGSEA. CDR3 length: 14 amino acids. The V end lost 7 bases, the J end lost 2 bases, and 17 bases lay between the germline ends. The CDR3 loop reads CSAQPPVVNTEAFF. CDR3 coding DNA: TGCAGCGCTCAGCCCCCCGTCGTCAACACTGAAGCTTTCTTT. Full variable domain (remainder filled in from reference TRBV29-1 and TRBJ1-1): SAVISQKPSRDICQRGTSLTIQCQVDSQVTMMFWYRQQPGQSLTLIATANQGSEATYESGFVIDKFPISRPNLTFSTLTVSNMSPEDSSIYLCSAQPPVVNTEAFFGQGTRLTVV.

In its sample, this clone was seen once. The genes are TRBV10-3 and TRBJ1-4; TRBD1 matches 7 bases. V shed 0 bases and J 8 bases; nucleotides not matched to a gene: 6. CDR3 length equals 15 residues. From germline, CDR1 is ENHRY and CDR2 SYGVKD. The CDR3: CAISESVLQGEKLFF. The CDR3 coding sequence is TGTGCCATCAGTGAGTCCGTTCTACAGGGGGAAAAACTGTTTTTT.

The chain combines TRBV10-1 with TRBJ2-7; possibly TRBD1 for D (6 bases). V was shortened by 5 bases and J by 1 base, with 12 bases between the two germline ends. The CDR3 is 14 amino acids. The V gene's germline CDR1 is WNHNN and CDR2 SYGVQD (reference sequence). Here the CDR3 reads CASSLDRFSYEQYF. For the CDR3, the DNA is TGCGCCAGCAGTTTGGACAGATTTTCCTACGAGCAGTACTTC.

The V and J genes are TRBV5-1 and TRBJ2-2, with TRBD2 identical over 8 bases. In germline, CDR1 is SGHRS, CDR2 YFSETQ. After removal of 4 bases from V and 4 bases from J, the junction contained 0 bases not matched to a gene. The CDR3 contains 13 residues. In DNA, the CDR3 is TGCGCCAGCAGCCGGGGGGGCACCGGGGAGCTGTTTTTT. This translates into CASSRGGTGELFF.

This chain joins TRBV28 and TRBJ2-7; D remains ambiguous. CDR3 length equals 14 residues. Trimming took 1 base from V and 0 from J, leaving 7 bases between them. Per the germline V gene, CDR1 is MDHEN and CDR2 is SYDVKM. Here the CDR3 reads CASSLYPGSYEQYF. The CDR3 DNA follows: TGTGCCAGCAGTTTATATCCGGGCTCCTACGAGCAGTACTTC.

This chain joins TRBV28 and TRBJ2-5, with no clear D. The V end was cut by 3 bases, the J end by 4 bases, with 3 bases between. Per germline, CDR1 MDHEN and CDR2 SYDVKM. The length of the CDR3 is 11 residues. CDR3 sequence: CASSLGETQYF. The CDR3 nucleotides read TGTGCCAGCAGTTTGGGAGAGACCCAGTACTTC.

The chain combines TRBV4-1 with TRBJ2-2, with 7 nucleotides matching TRBD1. V lost 5 bases to trimming and J lost 5 bases; unmatched junction nucleotides: 8. This CDR3 has 15 amino acids. Germline V gene data show CDR1 as MGHRA and CDR2 as YSYEKL. The CDR3 region is CASSSRQGHTGELFF. The CDR3 DNA reads as TGCGCCAGCAGCTCGCGACAGGGACATACCGGGGAGCTGTTTTTT.

The chain recombines TRBV30 with TRBJ2-5; 9 positions match TRBD1. The CDR3 has 16 amino acids. In germline, CDR1 is GTSNPN, CDR2 SVGIG (reference sequence). Losses at the gene ends were 1 base for V and 5 bases for J; bases not matched to a gene: 11. The DNA for the CDR3 is TGTGCCTGGAGTGAAAAACCGGGACAGGGAGGTGAGACCCAGTACTTC. Its translation: CAWSEKPGQGGETQYF.

This clone was recorded a few times. The CDR3: CASGTGGNIQYF. The CDR3 coding sequence is TGTGCCAGCGGAACAGGGGGAAACATTCAGTACTTC. The rearrangement links TRBV28 to TRBJ2-4, with 8 nucleotides matching TRBD1. The CDR3 has 12 residues. Germline CDR1 MDHEN, CDR2 SYDVKM. J lost 6 bases, V lost 8 bases, and 3 bases had no gene match.

This chain links TRBV2 with TRBJ2-3; 13 nucleotides match TRBD2. The ends lost 5 bases at V and 2 bases at J; junction bases unmatched: 22. This CDR3 is 22 amino acids long. Germline V gene data show CDR1 as SNHLY and CDR2 as FYNNEI. The CDR3 region has the DNA TGTGCCAGCAGTTTTCCAGGGGCCTCCGGGACTAGCGGGAATCCCCTCACAGATACGCAGTATTTT. This translates into CASSFPGASGTSGNPLTDTQYF. Using reference TRBV2 and TRBJ2-3 for the parts outside the CDR3, the full variable domain is EPEVTQTPSHQVTQMGQEVILRCVPISNHLYFYWYRQILGQKVEFLVSFYNNEISEKSEIFDDQFSVERPDGSNFTLKIRSTKLEDSAMYFCASSFPGASGTSGNPLTDTQYFGPGTRLTVL.

The chain carries TRBV27 and TRBJ2-1, with 9 bases that match TRBD1. V lost 0 bases and J lost 6; bases outside the gene matches: 9. CDR3 length equals 17 residues. CDR1 is MNHEY, CDR2 SMNVEV, per germline (reference sequence). As DNA, the CDR3 is TGTGCCAGCAGTTTATCGTCCAGGACAGGGGTCATCAATGAGCAGTTCTTC. Translated: CASSLSSRTGVINEQFF.

This clone is judged medium-sized. The rearrangement links TRBV5-4 to TRBJ1-2; TRBD1 matches at 9 bases. V lost 5 bases and J lost 5; bases outside the gene matches: 7. Germline V gives CDR1 SGHNT, CDR2 YYREEE (reference sequence). This CDR3 is built from 14 residues. CDR3 bases: TGTGCCAGCAGTTCCGGGACAGGGCAGTATGGCTACACCTTC. This codes for CASSSGTGQYGYTF. The full variable domain, in which reference TRBV5-4 and TRBJ1-2 provide the parts outside the CDR3, is ETGVTQSPTHLIKTRGQQVTLRCSSQSGHNTVSWYQQALGQGPQFIFQYYREEENGRGNFPPRFSGLQFPNYSSELNVNALELDDSALYLCASSSGTGQYGYTFGSGTRLTVV.

As regards this clone: One end of the junction fails to match germline, which may point to a read error. The genes are TRBV5-1 and TRBJ2-1, with TRBD2 identical over 16 bases. The CDR3 is made up of 13 amino acids. Germline values: CDR1 SGHRS, CDR2 YFSETQ. CDR3 protein: CASSQGLAGGPVF. The CDR3 region has the DNA TGCGCCAGCAGCCAGGGACTAGCGGGAGGGCCGGTCTTC.

The V and J genes are TRBV9 and TRBJ2-7; the D gene is possibly TRBD2 (5 bases). The CDR3 consists of 15 residues. The germline V gene encodes CDR1 SGDLS and CDR2 YYNGEE. Between the trimmed V and J ends, which lost 3 bases and 3 bases, there was a span of 16 bases. CDR3 protein: CASSEGADYFYEQYF. The CDR3 coding sequence is TGTGCCAGCAGCGAGGGAGCAGATTACTTCTACGAGCAGTACTTC.

The chain is built from TRBV7-8 and TRBJ2-3; D uncertain. This CDR3 comprises 17 residues. Trimming removed 2 bases from V and 0 bases from J, with 15 bases in between. Germline assignment: CDR1 SGHVS and CDR2 FQNEAQ. DNA for the CDR3: TGTGCCAGCAGCTTATTTCTGACGTGGGCCAGCACAGATACGCAGTATTTT. This gives the protein CASSLFLTWASTDTQYF.

The chain carries TRBV28 and TRBJ1-6; a possible D gene is TRBD1 (6 bases). The V end lost 6 bases, the J end lost 3 bases, and 15 bases lay between the germline ends. The CDR3 is 16 residues long. Germline V gene lookup returns CDR1 MDHEN and CDR2 SYDVKM. The CDR3 nucleotides are TGTGCCAGCAGGATTCCGGGACAAAGCTATAATTCACCCCTCCACTTT. This encodes CASRIPGQSYNSPLHF.

This clone was counted a few times. This sequence joins TRBV6-1 and TRBJ2-7; 9 positions match TRBD1. J lost 3 bases, V lost 8 bases, and 5 bases had no gene match. The CDR3 is made up of 13 amino acids. Germline-derived CDR1 and CDR2 are MNHNS and SASEGT. CDR3 sequence reads: CASQTGGGYEQYF. As DNA, the CDR3 is TGTGCCAGCCAGACAGGGGGAGGCTACGAGCAGTACTTC.

The J gene is TRBJ2-5, the V gene TRBV7-2; the D is unclear. Germline V CDR1 and CDR2: SGHTA, FQGNSA. The CDR3 is 13 residues long. V lost 2 bases, J lost 0 bases, and 4 bases lay in between. The CDR3 is CASSLLYQETQYF. CDR3 nucleotide sequence: TGTGCCAGCAGCTTATTGTACCAAGAGACCCAGTACTTC.

There are a few counts of this clone. V and J are TRBV11-2 and TRBJ2-3; D unresolved. V was clipped by 0 bases and J by 2 bases, with 6 bases between them. This CDR3 spans 14 amino acids. The V gene's germline CDR1 is SGHAT and CDR2 FQNNGV. In DNA, the CDR3 is TGTGCCAGCAGCTTAGACACAATCACAGATACGCAGTATTTT. It codes for CASSLDTITDTQYF. Complete variable domain (other parts from reference TRBV11-2 and TRBJ2-3): EAGVAQSPRYKIIEKRQSVAFWCNPISGHATLYWYQQILGQGPKLLIQFQNNGVVDDSQLPKDRFSAERLKGVDSTLKIQPAKLEDSAVYLCASSLDTITDTQYFGPGTRLTVL.

This clone was recorded once. This rearrangement joins TRBV6-4 to TRBJ2-1; 10 bases line up with TRBD2. The ends lost 0 bases at V and 7 bases at J; junction bases unmatched: 6. The CDR3 runs 16 residues. Germline V gives CDR1 MRHNA, CDR2 SNTAGT. This chain's CDR3 is CASSDSSLAGVNEQFF. CDR3 DNA: TGTGCCAGCAGTGACTCGAGTCTAGCGGGAGTTAATGAGCAGTTCTTC.

V usage is TRBV5-8 and J usage is TRBJ1-5, with 9 nucleotides matching TRBD1. V shed 4 bases and J 5 bases; nucleotides not matched to a gene: 7. CDR1 is SGHTS, CDR2 YDEGEE, per germline. This CDR3 has 15 amino acids. The CDR3 sequence is CASSPGQGFYQPQHF. The CDR3, as DNA: TGTGCCAGCAGCCCTGGACAGGGGTTTTATCAGCCCCAGCATTTT.